This T cell receptor beta chain appears in the sequencing data of a study of blood T cell repertoires in COVID-19. Study context: T cells, B-cell-depleted T cells, or PBMCs supplied cDNA or gDNA.

TCRdb's copy holds only in-frame clones and misses some; the assay was immunoSEQ multiplex PCR. Of approximately 270,000 clones in the sample, 91% were seen once. The CDR3 loop spans 14 amino acids. V lost 6 bases, J lost 0 bases, and 12 bases lay in between. Germline loops: CDR1 KGHSH, CDR2 LQKENI. Participant-given clinical history determined each cohort assignment. The receptor was isolated from a man aged 35 to 55 who had been exposed to COVID-19. The rearrangement joins TRBV18 to TRBJ2-7; tentative D call: TRBD1 (6 bases). The sample was PBMCs or T cells enriched from blood (not recorded which). CDR3 sequence reads: CASSPKGDSYEQYF. Here the CDR3 DNA reads TGTGCCAGCTCCCCCAAGGGGGACTCCTACGAGCAGTACTTC.